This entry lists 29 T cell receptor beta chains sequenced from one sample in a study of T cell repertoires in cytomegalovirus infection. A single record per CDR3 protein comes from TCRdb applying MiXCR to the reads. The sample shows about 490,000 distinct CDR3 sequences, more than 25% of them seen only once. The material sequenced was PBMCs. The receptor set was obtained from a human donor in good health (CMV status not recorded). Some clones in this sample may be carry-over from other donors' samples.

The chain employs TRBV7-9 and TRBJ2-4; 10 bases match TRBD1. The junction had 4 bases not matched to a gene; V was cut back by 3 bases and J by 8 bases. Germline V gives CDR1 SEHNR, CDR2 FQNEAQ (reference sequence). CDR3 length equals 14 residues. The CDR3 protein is CASSFGQGVDIQYF. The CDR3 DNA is TGTGCCAGCAGCTTTGGACAGGGGGTGGACATTCAGTACTTC. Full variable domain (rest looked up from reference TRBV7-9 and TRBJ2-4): DTGVSQNPRHKITKRGQNVTFRCDPISEHNRLYWYRQTLGQGPEFLTYFQNEAQLEKSRLLSDRFSAERPKGSFSTLEIQRTEQGDSAMYLCASSFGQGVDIQYFGAGTRLSVL.

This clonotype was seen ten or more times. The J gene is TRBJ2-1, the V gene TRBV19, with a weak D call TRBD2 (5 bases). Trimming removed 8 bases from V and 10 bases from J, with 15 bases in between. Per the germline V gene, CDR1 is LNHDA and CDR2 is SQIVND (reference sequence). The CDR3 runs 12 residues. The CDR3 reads CASSEGHEEQFF. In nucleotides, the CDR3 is TGTGCCAGTTCCGAGGGCCACGAGGAGCAGTTCTTC.

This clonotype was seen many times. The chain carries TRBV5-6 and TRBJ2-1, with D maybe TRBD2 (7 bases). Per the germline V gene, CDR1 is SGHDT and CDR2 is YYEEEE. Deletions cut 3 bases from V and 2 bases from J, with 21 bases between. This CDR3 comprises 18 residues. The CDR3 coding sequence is TGTGCCAGCAGCTGGTTTGGGAGCGGGACAAGTCCCTACAATGAGCAGTTCTTC. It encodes CASSWFGSGTSPYNEQFF. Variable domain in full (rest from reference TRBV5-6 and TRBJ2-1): DAGVTQSPTHLIKTRGQQVTLRCSPKSGHDTVSWYQQALGQGPQFIFQYYEEEERQRGNFPDRFSGHQFPNYSSELNVNALLLGDSALYLCASSWFGSGTSPYNEQFFGPGTRLTVL.

The CDR3 DNA follows: TGTGCCAGCAGGGACAGAAGTACTGAAGCTTTCTTT. It is translated as CASRDRSTEAFF. The chain recombines TRBV2 with TRBJ1-1, with D possibly TRBD1 on 6 matching bases. This CDR3 has 12 amino acids. The V gene lost 6 bases and the J gene lost 5 bases, with 10 bases spanning the gap. The germline V gene has CDR1 SNHLY and CDR2 FYNNEI.

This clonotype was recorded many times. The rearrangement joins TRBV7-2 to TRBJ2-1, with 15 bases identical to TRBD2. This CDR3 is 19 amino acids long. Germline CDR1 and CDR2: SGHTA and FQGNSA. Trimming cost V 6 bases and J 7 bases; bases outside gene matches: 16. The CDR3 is CASSFEARTSGRADNEQFF. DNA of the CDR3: TGTGCCAGCAGTTTCGAGGCCAGGACTAGCGGGAGGGCCGATAATGAGCAGTTCTTC.

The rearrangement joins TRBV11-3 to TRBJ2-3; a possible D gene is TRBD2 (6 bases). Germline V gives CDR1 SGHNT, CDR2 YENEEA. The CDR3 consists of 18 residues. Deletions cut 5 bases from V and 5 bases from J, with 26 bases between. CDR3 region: CASSLRGESAGGVDTQYF. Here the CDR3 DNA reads TGTGCCAGCAGCCTACGCGGGGAGTCGGCCGGGGGAGTAGATACGCAGTATTTT. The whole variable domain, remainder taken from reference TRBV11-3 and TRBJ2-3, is EAGVVQSPRYKIIEKKQPVAFWCNPISGHNTLYWYLQNLGQGPELLIRYENEEAVDDSQLPKDRFSAERLKGVDSTLKIQPAELGDSAVYLCASSLRGESAGGVDTQYFGPGTRLTVL.

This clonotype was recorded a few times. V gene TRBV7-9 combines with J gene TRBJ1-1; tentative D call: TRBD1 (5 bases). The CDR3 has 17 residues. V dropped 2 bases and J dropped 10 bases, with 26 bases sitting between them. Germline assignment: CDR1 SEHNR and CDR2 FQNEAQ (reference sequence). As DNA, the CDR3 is TGTGCCAGCAGCTTACAGGGTTCGGGGGGAGGAGGCCGAGGAGCTTTCTTT. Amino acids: CASSLQGSGGGGRGAFF.

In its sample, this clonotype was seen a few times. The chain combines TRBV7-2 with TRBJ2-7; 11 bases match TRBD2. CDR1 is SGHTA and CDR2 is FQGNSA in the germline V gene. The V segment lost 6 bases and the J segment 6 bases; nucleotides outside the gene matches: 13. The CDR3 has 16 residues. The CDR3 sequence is CASSFDTSGSRFEQYF. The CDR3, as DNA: TGTGCCAGCAGTTTCGATACTAGCGGGAGCCGTTTCGAGCAGTACTTC. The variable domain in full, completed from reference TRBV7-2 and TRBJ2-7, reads GAGVSQSPSNKVTEKGKDVELRCDPISGHTALYWYRQSLGQGLEFLIYFQGNSAPDKSGLPSDRFSAERTGGSVSTLTIQRTQQEDSAVYLCASSFDTSGSRFEQYFGPGTRLTVT.

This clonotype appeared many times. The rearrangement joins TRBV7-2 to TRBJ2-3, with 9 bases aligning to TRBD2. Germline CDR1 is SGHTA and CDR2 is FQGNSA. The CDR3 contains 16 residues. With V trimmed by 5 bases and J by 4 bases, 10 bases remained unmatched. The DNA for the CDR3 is TGTGCCAGCAGCCGACGTGGTAGCGGGAGCTCAGATACGCAGTATTTT. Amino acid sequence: CASSRRGSGSSDTQYF. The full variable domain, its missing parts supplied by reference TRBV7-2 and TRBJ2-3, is GAGVSQSPSNKVTEKGKDVELRCDPISGHTALYWYRQSLGQGLEFLIYFQGNSAPDKSGLPSDRFSAERTGGSVSTLTIQRTQQEDSAVYLCASSRRGSGSSDTQYFGPGTRLTVL.

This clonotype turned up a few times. CDR3 sequence reads: CASSRRLSRGGDTEAFF. Written as DNA, the CDR3 is TGTGCCAGCAGTCGTAGACTGTCCAGGGGGGGAGACACTGAAGCTTTCTTT. The rearrangement links TRBV28 to TRBJ1-1; 7 bases align to TRBD1. The CDR3 contains 17 residues. Trimming removed 5 bases from V and 3 bases from J; junction bases left unmatched: 15. Per the germline V gene, CDR1 is MDHEN and CDR2 is SYDVKM.

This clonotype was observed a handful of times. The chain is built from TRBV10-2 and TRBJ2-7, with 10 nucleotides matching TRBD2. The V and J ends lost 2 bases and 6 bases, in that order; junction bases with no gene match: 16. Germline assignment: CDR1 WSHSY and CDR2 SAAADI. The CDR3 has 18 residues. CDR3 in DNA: TGCGCCAGCAGTGAGGTACTAGCGGGATCTAAATTCGGGTCCGAGCAGTACGTC. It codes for CASSEVLAGSKFGSEQYV.

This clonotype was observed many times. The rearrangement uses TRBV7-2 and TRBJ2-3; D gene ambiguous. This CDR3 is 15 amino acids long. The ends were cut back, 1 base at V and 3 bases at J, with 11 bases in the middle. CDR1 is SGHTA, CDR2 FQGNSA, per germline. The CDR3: CASSLVGSGTDTQYF. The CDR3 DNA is TGTGCCAGCAGCTTAGTTGGATCCGGGACAGATACGCAGTATTTT.

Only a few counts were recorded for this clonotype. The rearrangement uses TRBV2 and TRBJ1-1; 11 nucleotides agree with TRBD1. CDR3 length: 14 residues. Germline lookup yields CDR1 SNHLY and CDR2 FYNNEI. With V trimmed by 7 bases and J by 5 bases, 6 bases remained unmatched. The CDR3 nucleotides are TGTGCCAGCACCTCGGACAGGGGGCGGACTGAAGCTTTCTTT. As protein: CASTSDRGRTEAFF.

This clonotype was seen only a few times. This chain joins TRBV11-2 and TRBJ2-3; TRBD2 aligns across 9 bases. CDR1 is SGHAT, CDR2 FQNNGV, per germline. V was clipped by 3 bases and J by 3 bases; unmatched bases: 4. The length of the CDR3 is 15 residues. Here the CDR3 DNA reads TGTGCCAGCAGCTTCCGGACTAGCGAGACAGATACGCAGTATTTT. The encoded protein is CASSFRTSETDTQYF.

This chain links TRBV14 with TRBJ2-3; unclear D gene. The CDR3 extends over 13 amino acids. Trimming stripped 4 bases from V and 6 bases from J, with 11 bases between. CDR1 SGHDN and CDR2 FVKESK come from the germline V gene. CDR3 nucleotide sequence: TGTGCCAGCAGCCCAAACCCGTTTGATACGCAGTATTTT. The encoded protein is CASSPNPFDTQYF.

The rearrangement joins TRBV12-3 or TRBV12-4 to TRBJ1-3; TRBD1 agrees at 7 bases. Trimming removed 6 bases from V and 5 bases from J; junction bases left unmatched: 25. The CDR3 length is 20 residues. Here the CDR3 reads CASRSPGGIPGQRIRNTIYF. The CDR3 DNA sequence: TGTGCCAGCAGATCCCCTGGCGGCATTCCGGGACAGCGGATTAGAAACACCATATATTTT.

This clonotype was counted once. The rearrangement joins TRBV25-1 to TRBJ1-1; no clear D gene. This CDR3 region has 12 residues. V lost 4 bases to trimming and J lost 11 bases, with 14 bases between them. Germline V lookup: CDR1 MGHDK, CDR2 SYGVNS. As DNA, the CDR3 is TGTGCCAGCAGTGCCCCGAGGATGAGGGCTTTCTTT. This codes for CASSAPRMRAFF.

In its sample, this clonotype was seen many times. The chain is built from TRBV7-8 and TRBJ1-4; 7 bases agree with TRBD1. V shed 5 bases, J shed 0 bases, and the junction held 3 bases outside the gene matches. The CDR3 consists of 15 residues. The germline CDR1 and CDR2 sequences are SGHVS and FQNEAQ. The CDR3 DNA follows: TGTGCCAGCAGCCCCGACAGGGCAACTAATGAAAAACTGTTTTTT. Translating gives CASSPDRATNEKLFF.

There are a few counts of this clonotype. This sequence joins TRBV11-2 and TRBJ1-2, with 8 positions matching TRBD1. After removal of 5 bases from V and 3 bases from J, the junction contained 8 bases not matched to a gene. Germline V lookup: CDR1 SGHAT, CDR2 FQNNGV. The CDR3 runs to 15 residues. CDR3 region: CASSATDRGDYGYTF. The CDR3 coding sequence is TGTGCCAGCAGCGCTACCGACAGGGGAGACTATGGCTACACCTTC.

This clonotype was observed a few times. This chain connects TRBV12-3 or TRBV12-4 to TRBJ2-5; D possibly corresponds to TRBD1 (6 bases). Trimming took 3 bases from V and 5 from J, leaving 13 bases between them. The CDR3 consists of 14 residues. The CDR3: CASSLDSLSETQYF. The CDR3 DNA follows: TGTGCCAGCAGTTTGGACAGCCTCAGTGAGACCCAGTACTTC.

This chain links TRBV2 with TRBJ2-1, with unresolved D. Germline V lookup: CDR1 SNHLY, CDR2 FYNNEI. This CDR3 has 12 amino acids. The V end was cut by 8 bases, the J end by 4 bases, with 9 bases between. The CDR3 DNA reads TGTGCCAGCCGTGGAGAATACAATGAGCAGTTCTTC. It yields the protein CASRGEYNEQFF.

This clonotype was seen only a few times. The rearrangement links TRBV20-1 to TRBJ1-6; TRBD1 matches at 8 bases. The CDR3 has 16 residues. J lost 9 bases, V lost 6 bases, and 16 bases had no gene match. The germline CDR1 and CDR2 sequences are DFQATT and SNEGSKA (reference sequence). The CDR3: CSASPAGGQGSSPLHF. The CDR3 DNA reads TGCAGTGCCAGCCCAGCCGGAGGACAGGGTAGTTCACCCCTCCACTTT.

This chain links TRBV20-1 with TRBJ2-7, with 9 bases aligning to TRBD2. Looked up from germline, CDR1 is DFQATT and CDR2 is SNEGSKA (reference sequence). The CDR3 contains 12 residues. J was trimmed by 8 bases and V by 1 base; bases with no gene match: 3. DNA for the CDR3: TGCAGTGCTAGAGGGACTAGCGTACAGCAGTACTTC. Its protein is CSARGTSVQQYF.

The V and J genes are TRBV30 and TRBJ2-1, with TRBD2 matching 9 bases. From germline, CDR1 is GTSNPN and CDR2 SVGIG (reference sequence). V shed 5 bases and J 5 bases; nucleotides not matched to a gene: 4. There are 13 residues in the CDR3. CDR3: CAWYKRGDNEQFF. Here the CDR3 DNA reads TGTGCCTGGTACAAGCGGGGGGACAATGAGCAGTTCTTC.

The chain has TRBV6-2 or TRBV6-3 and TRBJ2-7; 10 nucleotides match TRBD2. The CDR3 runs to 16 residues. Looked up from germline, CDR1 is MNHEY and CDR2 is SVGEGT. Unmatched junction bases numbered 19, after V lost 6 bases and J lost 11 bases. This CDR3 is CASSVLAGNTTVMEYV. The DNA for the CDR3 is TGTGCCAGCAGCGTACTAGCGGGGAACACAACCGTTATGGAGTACGTC.

The CDR3 here is CASGTSGLSGYTF. CDR3 nucleotide sequence: TGTGCTAGTGGTACCTCGGGACTCTCGGGCTACACCTTC. The chain joins TRBV12-5 to TRBJ1-2; possibly TRBD1 for D (5 bases). CDR1 is LGHNT, CDR2 FRNRAP, per germline. This CDR3 is built from 13 residues. The V end was cut by 5 bases, the J end by 8 bases, with 15 bases between.

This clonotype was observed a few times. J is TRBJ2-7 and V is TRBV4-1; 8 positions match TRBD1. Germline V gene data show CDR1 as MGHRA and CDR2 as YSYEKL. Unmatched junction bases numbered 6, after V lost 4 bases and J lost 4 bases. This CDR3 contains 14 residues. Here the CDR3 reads CASSRPGQGYEQYF. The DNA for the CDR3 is TGCGCCAGCAGCCGCCCCGGACAGGGTTACGAGCAGTACTTC.

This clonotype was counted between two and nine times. CDR3 in DNA: TGTGCCAGCAGCTTCCTTCCCGGGACTAGCGGGGGACTCTACAATGAGCAGTTCTTC. Protein sequence: CASSFLPGTSGGLYNEQFF. This chain uses TRBV11-2 with TRBJ2-1; 14 nucleotides agree with TRBD2. This CDR3 is 19 amino acids long. The J segment lost 3 bases and the V segment lost 3 bases, leaving 10 bases of the junction unmatched. Looked up from germline, CDR1 is SGHAT and CDR2 is FQNNGV.

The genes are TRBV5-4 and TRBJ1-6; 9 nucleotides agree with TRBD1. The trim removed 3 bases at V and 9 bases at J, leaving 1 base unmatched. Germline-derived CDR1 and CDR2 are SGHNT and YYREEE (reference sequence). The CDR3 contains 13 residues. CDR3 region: CASSYRGPSPLHF. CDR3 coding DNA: TGTGCCAGCAGCTACAGGGGGCCTTCACCCCTCCACTTT. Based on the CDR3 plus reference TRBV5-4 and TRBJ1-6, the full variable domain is ETGVTQSPTHLIKTRGQQVTLRCSSQSGHNTVSWYQQALGQGPQFIFQYYREEENGRGNFPPRFSGLQFPNYSSELNVNALELDDSALYLCASSYRGPSPLHFGNGTRLTVT.